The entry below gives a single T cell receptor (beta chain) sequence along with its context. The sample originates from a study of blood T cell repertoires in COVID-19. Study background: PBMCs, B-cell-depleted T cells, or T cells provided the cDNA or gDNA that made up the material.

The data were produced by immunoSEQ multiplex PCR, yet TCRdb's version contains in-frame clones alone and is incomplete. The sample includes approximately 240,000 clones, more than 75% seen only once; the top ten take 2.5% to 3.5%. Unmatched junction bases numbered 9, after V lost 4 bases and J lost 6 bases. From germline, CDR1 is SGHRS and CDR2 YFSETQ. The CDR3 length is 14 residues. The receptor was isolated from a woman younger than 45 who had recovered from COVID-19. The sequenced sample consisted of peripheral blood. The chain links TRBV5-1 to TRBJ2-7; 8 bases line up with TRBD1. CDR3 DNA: TGCGCCAGCAGCGAGCAGGGGGCATTGGGCGAGCAGTACTTC. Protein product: CASSEQGALGEQYF.